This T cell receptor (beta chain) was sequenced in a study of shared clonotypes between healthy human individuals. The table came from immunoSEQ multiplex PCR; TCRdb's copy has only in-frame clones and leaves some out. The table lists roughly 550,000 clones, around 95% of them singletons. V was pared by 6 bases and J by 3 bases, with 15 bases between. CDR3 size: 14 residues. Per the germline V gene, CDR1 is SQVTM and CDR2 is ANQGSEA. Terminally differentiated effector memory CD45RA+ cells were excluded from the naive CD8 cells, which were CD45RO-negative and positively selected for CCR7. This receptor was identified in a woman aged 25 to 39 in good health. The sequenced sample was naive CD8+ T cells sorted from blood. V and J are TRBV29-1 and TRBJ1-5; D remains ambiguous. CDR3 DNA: TGCAGCGTCTTAGCCCCAGGAGACAATCAGCCCCAGCATTTT. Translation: CSVLAPGDNQPQHF.